This T cell receptor (beta chain) emerged from a study of control samples from healthy donors and cancer patients. Germline CDR1 MGHRA, CDR2 YSYEKL. The junction had 9 bases not matched to a gene; V was cut back by 0 bases and J by 7 bases. This CDR3 is built from 17 residues. In the case of this clone: The same CDR3 arises from other DNA sequences in this sample as well.

Libraries were prepared by immunoSEQ multiplex PCR; TCRdb keeps only in-frame clonotypes and omits some of them. This table holds some 150,000 clones, over 85% found once. The sample comprised blood. The V call is TRBV4-1, the J call TRBJ2-1; 10 bases fit TRBD2. The source is a man aged 40-55 years in good health. The CDR3 DNA reads TGCGCCAGCAGCCAAGATCCAGCGGGGGGGGCGGGTAATGAGCAGTTCTTC. Translating it yields CASSQDPAGGAGNEQFF.